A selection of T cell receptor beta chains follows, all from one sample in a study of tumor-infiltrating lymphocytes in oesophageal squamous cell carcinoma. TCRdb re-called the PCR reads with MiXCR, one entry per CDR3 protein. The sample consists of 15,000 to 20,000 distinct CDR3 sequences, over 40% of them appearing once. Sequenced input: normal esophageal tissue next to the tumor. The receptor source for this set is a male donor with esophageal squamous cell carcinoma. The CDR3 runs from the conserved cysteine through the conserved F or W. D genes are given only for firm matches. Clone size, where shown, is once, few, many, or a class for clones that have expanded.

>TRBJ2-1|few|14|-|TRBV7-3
CASSPETSYNEQFF
TGTGCCAGCAGTCCAGAGACCAGTTACAATGAGCAGTTCTTC
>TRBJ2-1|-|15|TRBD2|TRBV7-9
CASSLGKGTNNEQFF
TGTGCCAGCAGCTTAGGAAAGGGGACTAACAATGAGCAGTTCTTC
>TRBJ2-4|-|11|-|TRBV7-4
CASSSTGRQYF
TGTGCCAGCAGCTCGACCGGCCGGCAGTACTTC
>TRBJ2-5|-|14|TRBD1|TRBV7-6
CASSLGAGGKTQYF
TGTGCCAGCAGCTTAGGCGCAGGGGGAAAGACCCAGTACTTC
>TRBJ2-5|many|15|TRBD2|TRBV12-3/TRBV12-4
CASSWLLAGLETQYF
TGTGCCAGCAGCTGGCTACTAGCGGGACTCGAGACCCAGTACTTC
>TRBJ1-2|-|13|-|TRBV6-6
CAIRQQGRYGYTF
TGTGCCATCCGGCAACAGGGCCGCTATGGCTACACCTTC
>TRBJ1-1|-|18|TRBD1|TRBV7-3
CASSPYAGGADMNTEAFF
TGTGCCAGCAGCCCTTACGCAGGGGGCGCAGATATGAACACTGAAGCTTTCTTT
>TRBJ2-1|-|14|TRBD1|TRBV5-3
CASSFRGGRSEQFF
TGTGCCAGCAGCTTTCGAGGGGGCCGGAGTGAGCAGTTCTTC
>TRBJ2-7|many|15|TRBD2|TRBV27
CASRGLAGTRFEQYF
TGTGCCAGCAGAGGACTAGCGGGGACGAGGTTCGAGCAGTACTTC
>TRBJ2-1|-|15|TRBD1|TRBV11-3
CASSLEQGGYNEQFF
TGTGCCAGCAGCTTAGAACAGGGGGGTTACAATGAGCAGTTCTTC
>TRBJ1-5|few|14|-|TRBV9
CASSVGAGQGPQHF
TGTGCCAGCAGCGTAGGGGCAGGGCAAGGGCCCCAGCATTTT
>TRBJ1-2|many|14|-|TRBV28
CASSLLRDMNGYTF
TGTGCCAGCAGTTTACTTCGGGACATGAACGGCTACACCTTC
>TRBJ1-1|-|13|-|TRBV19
CASTQGLNTEAFF
TGTGCCAGTACCCAGGGACTGAACACTGAAGCTTTCTTT
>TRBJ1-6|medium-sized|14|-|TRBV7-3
CASSLDGYNSPLHF
TGTGCCAGCAGCTTAGACGGCTATAATTCACCCCTCCACTTC
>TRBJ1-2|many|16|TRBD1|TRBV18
CASFSGTGIAHYGYTF
TGTGCCAGCTTCTCCGGGACAGGGATCGCTCACTATGGCTACACCTTC
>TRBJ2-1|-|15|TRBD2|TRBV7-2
CASSLLAGNYNEQFF
TGTGCCAGCAGCCTTCTAGCGGGGAACTACAATGAGCAGTTCTTC
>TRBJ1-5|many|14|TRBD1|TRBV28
CASRPRGLYQPQHF
TGTGCCAGCAGACCCAGGGGGCTTTATCAGCCCCAGCATTTT
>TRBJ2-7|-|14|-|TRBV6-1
CALRSAGTSYEQYF
TGTGCTCTCCGTTCAGCGGGCACGTCCTACGAGCAGTACTTC
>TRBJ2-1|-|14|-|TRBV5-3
CASSLAVGRTEQFF
TGTGCCAGCAGCTTGGCTGTTGGGAGAACCGAGCAGTTCTTC
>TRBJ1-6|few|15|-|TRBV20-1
CSARPRQADNSPLHF
TGCAGTGCTAGACCCCGACAGGCTGATAATTCACCCCTCCACTTT
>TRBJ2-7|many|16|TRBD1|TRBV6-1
CASSIPAGTGRHEQYF
TGTGCCAGCAGTATACCCGCCGGGACAGGGAGGCACGAGCAGTACTTC
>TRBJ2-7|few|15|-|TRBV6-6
CASSYSATAEYEQYF
TGTGCCAGCAGTTACTCGGCTACAGCTGAATACGAGCAGTACTTC
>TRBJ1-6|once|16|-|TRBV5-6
CASSFGLAGSLGRQYF
TGTGCCAGCAGCTTCGGGTTAGCGGGATCCCTCGGTAGGCAGTACTTT
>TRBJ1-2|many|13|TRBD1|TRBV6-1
CASSIWLGGGYTF
TGTGCCAGCAGCATTTGGTTAGGGGGCGGCTACACCTTC
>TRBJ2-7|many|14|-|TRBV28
CASSLTEGPAKEYF
TGTGCCAGCAGTTTAACCGAGGGGCCCGCGAAAGAATACTTC
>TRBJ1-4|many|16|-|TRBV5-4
CASSSTPGLPNEKLFF
TGTGCCAGCAGCTCGACTCCGGGACTCCCCAATGAAAAACTGTTTTTT
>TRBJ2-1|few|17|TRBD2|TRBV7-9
CASSSLGLAGGYNEQFF
TGTGCCAGCAGCTCCCTGGGGCTAGCGGGAGGTTACAATGAGCAGTTCTTC
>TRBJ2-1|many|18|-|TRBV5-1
CASSAPLGRSGRYNEQFF
TGCGCCAGCAGCGCGCCACTAGGTCGGAGCGGAAGGTACAATGAGCAGTTCTTC
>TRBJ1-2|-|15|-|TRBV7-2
CASSLRGGDYYGYTF
TGTGCCAGCAGCTTAAGGGGGGGTGATTACTATGGCTACACCTTC
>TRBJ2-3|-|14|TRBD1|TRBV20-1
CSAGQGSIVDTQYF
TGCAGTGCCGGACAGGGGTCAATAGTAGATACGCAGTATTTT
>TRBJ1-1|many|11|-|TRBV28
CASIVPRKAFF
TGTGCCAGCATCGTCCCAAGAAAAGCTTTCTTT
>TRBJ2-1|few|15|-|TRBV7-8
CASSLEQLLANEQFF
TGTGCCAGCAGCTTAGAACAACTTCTGGCCAATGAGCAGTTCTTC
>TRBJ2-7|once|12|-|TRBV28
CASSLMGEEQYF
TGTGCCAGCAGTTTAATGGGGGAAGAGCAGTACTTC
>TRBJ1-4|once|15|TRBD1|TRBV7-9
CASSEDRPQVEKLFF
TGTGCCAGCAGCGAGGACAGGCCTCAGGTTGAAAAACTGTTTTTT
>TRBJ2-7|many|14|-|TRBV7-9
CASSQGREEGEQYF
TGTGCCAGCAGCCAGGGGAGAGAGGAAGGCGAGCAGTACTTC
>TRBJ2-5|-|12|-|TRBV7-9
CASSYLSETQYF
TGTGCCAGCAGCTACCTATCGGAGACCCAGTACTTC
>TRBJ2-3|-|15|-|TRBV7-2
CASSKRSPSTDTQYF
TGTGCCAGCAGCAAGCGGAGTCCTAGCACAGATACGCAGTATTTT
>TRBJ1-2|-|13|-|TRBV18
CASSPGTDDGYTF
TGTGCCAGCTCACCCGGGACTGACGATGGCTACACCTTC
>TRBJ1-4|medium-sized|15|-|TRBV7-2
CASSSDSATNEKLFF
TGTGCCAGCAGCTCGGACAGCGCAACTAATGAAAAACTGTTTTTT
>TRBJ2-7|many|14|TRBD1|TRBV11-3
CASSPGQGVYEQYF
TGTGCCAGCAGCCCGGGACAGGGAGTCTACGAGCAGTACTTC
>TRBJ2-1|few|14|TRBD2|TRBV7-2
CASSLGTTYNEQFF
TGTGCCAGCAGCTTGGGGACTACCTATAATGAGCAGTTCTTC
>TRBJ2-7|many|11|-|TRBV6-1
CAVYREGEQYF
TGTGCCGTGTACAGGGAAGGTGAGCAGTACTTC
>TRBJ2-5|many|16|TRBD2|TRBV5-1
CASSLVGSGSSETQYF
TGCGCCAGCAGCTTGGTCGGTAGCGGGAGTTCCGAGACCCAGTACTTC
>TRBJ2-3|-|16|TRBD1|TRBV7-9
CASSPGTGVFRDTQYF
TGTGCCAGCAGCCCTGGGACAGGGGTATTTAGAGATACGCAGTATTTT
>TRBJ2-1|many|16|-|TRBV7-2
CASSPPVTRLYNEQFF
TGTGCCAGCAGCCCCCCCGTCACTCGCCTGTACAATGAGCAGTTCTTC
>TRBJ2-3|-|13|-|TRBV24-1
CATAGQSTDTQYF
TGTGCCACCGCGGGACAGAGCACAGATACGCAGTATTTT
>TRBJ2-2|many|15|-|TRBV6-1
CASTLGGGWSGELFF
TGTGCCAGCACCTTGGGCGGTGGTTGGAGTGGGGAGCTGTTTTTT
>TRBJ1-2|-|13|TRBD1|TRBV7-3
CASSSTGGSGYTF
TGTGCCAGCAGCTCGACAGGGGGCTCCGGCTACACCTTC